Included here is one T cell receptor (beta chain) sequence, with context. Its specificity is unknown. The data are from a study of T cell responses to AZD1222 COVID-19 vaccine. Germline V gene sequence: CDR1 SGHRS, CDR2 YFSETQ. The V and J ends lost 2 bases and 0 bases respectively, with 13 bases between them. The CDR3 is 16 amino acids. Assay used: immunoSEQ multiplex PCR; TCRdb lists only in-frame clones, some missing. Found here are about 140,000 clones, around 90% of them singletons; the top ten hold 1.5% to 2%. Regarding the study as a whole: Targeting of unmutated variant regions was reportedly seen in nearly half of spike-specific TCRs. Clonal diversity was possibly underestimated, and white British individuals and females predominated among donors.

The study pooled second doses at about 4 or about 12 weeks. V and J are TRBV5-1 and TRBJ2-3; D may be TRBD2 (5 bases). The sample consisted of peripheral blood, taken 28 days after the second AZD1222 dose. The clonotype originates from an adult who received the AZD1222 COVID-19 vaccine. The CDR3 here is CASSLTGKVSTDTQYF. In nucleotides, the CDR3 is TGCGCCAGCAGCTTAACGGGGAAAGTTAGCACAGATACGCAGTATTTT.